One and the same sample provided the 3 T cell receptor beta chains below, sequenced in a study of shared clonotypes between healthy human individuals (dated by TCRdb to the early 2020s). The library was made by the immunoSEQ multiplex PCR assay. This immuneACCESS table, as held by TCRdb, lists in-frame sequences with V and J called but not all clones. Of the missing ones, under half trace to an unresolved V gene in checked studies; the others have no known cause. For this sample the table gives millions of clones, of which about 95% were detected only once. The leading ten clones occupy 1.1% of the sample. CD8 naive samples were obtained by positive selection for CCR7 among CD45RO-negative cells, yielding a CD45RA+CCR7+ population from which TemRA cells were excluded. Sequencing used naive CD8+ T cells sorted from blood. Sample cell subset or site, as interpreted from the label and publication: CD45RA+CCR7+. The receptor source for this set is a man between 18 and 29 years old in good health.

The rearrangement links TRBV5-6 to TRBJ2-1, with TRBD2 matching 11 bases. Unmatched junction bases numbered 6, after V lost 4 bases and J lost 9 bases. This CDR3 is built from 14 residues. Germline V gives CDR1 SGHDT, CDR2 YYEEEE. The CDR3 nucleotides are TGTGCCAGCAGCCCACTAGCGGGGGTAGGTGAGCAGTTCTTC. Its translation: CASSPLAGVGEQFF.

The gene calls are TRBV27 and TRBJ2-1; 7 bases fit TRBD2. Germline V gene data show CDR1 as MNHEY and CDR2 as SMNVEV (reference sequence). After removal of 2 bases from V and 9 bases from J, the junction contained 4 bases not matched to a gene. CDR3 size: 13 residues. The CDR3, as DNA: TGTGCCAGCAGTTTAACTAGCGCTGCTGAGCAGTTCTTC. It translates to CASSLTSAAEQFF.

The chain links TRBV11-2 to TRBJ1-2; 8 positions agree with TRBD1. J was trimmed by 8 bases and V by 3 bases; bases with no gene match: 8. CDR1 is SGHAT and CDR2 is FQNNGV in the germline V gene. This CDR3 contains 14 residues. This chain's CDR3 is CASSLVQGALGYTF. The CDR3, as DNA: TGTGCCAGCAGCTTGGTCCAGGGGGCATTGGGCTACACCTTC.